Presented here are 24 T cell receptor beta chains from one specimen sequenced in a study of blood T cell repertoires in COVID-19 (dated by TCRdb to about 2020). Libraries came from the immunoSEQ multiplex PCR assay. TCRdb retrieved this table from immuneACCESS and kept in-frame rearrangements only. Not all clones are present; in checked studies, unresolved V genes account for under half, and no reason is known for the remainder. For this sample the table gives about 390,000 clones, of which approximately 87% were detected only once. Of the sample, under 3% is held by the ten largest clones. The sequenced material came from peripheral blood. The source is a woman aged 55-69 years with COVID-19, enrolled during active disease.

This chain links TRBV27 with TRBJ2-7; 7 nucleotides align to TRBD2. The CDR3 has 15 amino acids. The V segment lost 6 bases and the J segment 2 bases; nucleotides outside the gene matches: 10. CDR1 is MNHEY and CDR2 is SMNVEV in the germline V gene (reference sequence). The CDR3 bases are TGTGCCAGCAGAAGAAAGAAAGCGGGGACCTACGAGCAGTACTTC. Translating gives CASRRKKAGTYEQYF.

The chain combines TRBV13 with TRBJ1-6; 8 nucleotides match TRBD1. Trimming at V came to 6 bases and at J to 9 bases, leaving 7 bases not matched to a gene. The germline V gene has CDR1 PRHDT and CDR2 FYEKMQ (reference sequence). The CDR3 is 14 residues long. The CDR3: CASRRTGRASPLHF. The CDR3 DNA follows: TGTGCCAGCAGGCGGACAGGGCGCGCTTCACCCCTCCACTTT. Combining the CDR3 with reference TRBV13 and TRBJ1-6 gives the whole variable domain AAGVIQSPRHLIKEKRETATLKCYPIPRHDTVYWYQQGPGQDPQFLISFYEKMQSDKGSIPDRFSAQQFSDYHSELNMSSLELGDSALYFCASRRTGRASPLHFGNGTRLTVT.

V is TRBV5-1 and J is TRBJ2-1; 8 positions match TRBD1. Germline CDR1 is SGHRS and CDR2 is YFSETQ. There are 15 residues in the CDR3. With V trimmed by 0 bases and J by 5 bases, 4 bases remained unmatched. The CDR3 coding sequence is TGCGCCAGCAGCTTGGCCAGGGGGCTAAACAATGAGCAGTTCTTC. Translation: CASSLARGLNNEQFF.

This clone was seen just once. The V and J genes are TRBV18 and TRBJ1-5; 9 positions agree with TRBD1. CDR1 KGHSH and CDR2 LQKENI come from the germline V gene. This CDR3 spans 15 amino acids. V dropped 6 bases and J dropped 6; count of bases not matched to a gene: 9. The CDR3 DNA is TGTGCCAGCTCTCTGGACAGGGGTTTGGGTCAGCCCCAGCATTTT. Translated: CASSLDRGLGQPQHF.

The chain uses TRBV18 and TRBJ1-6; D ambiguous. CDR1 is KGHSH and CDR2 is LQKENI in the germline V gene. The V and J ends lost 4 bases and 5 bases respectively, with 12 bases between them. The CDR3 is made up of 15 amino acids. The CDR3 coding sequence is TGTGCCAGCTCACGGGGAGGCGCGGATAATTCACCCCTCCACTTT. Its protein product is CASSRGGADNSPLHF.

The chain recombines TRBV2 with TRBJ2-7; D may be TRBD1 (6 bases). V lost 11 bases, J lost 0 bases, and 14 bases lay in between. In germline, CDR1 is SNHLY, CDR2 FYNNEI. This CDR3 region has 13 residues. The chain's CDR3 is CAVSYRDSYEQYF. CDR3 sequence (DNA): TGTGCCGTCTCTTACAGGGACTCCTACGAGCAGTACTTC.

Only one count was recorded for this clone. V gene TRBV5-1 combines with J gene TRBJ1-6; D gene ambiguous. The germline V and J ends were trimmed by 0 bases and 2 bases, with 9 bases remaining between them. The length of the CDR3 is 16 residues. From germline, CDR1 is SGHRS and CDR2 YFSETQ. The CDR3 loop is CASSLAGGPYNSPLHF. Here the CDR3 DNA reads TGCGCCAGCAGCTTGGCTGGAGGCCCCTATAATTCACCCCTCCACTTT. The variable domain in full, completed from reference TRBV5-1 and TRBJ1-6, reads KAGVTQTPRYLIKTRGQQVTLSCSPISGHRSVSWYQQTPGQGLQFLFEYFSETQRNKGNFPGRFSGRQFSNSRSEMNVSTLELGDSALYLCASSLAGGPYNSPLHFGNGTRLTVT.

This sequence joins TRBV3-1 (or the pseudogene TRBV3-2) and TRBJ1-2; no clear D gene. The CDR3 sequence is 16 residues long. Germline V CDR1 and CDR2: LGHDT, YNNKEL (reference sequence). With 1 base removed from V and 4 bases from J, the gap between germline ends came to 16 bases. The CDR3 spells CASSQASPQGGYGYTF. The CDR3 DNA sequence: TGTGCCAGCAGCCAAGCCAGTCCTCAAGGAGGCTATGGCTACACCTTC.

V usage is TRBV7-2 and J usage is TRBJ2-1, with a tentative D call TRBD1 (5 bases). This CDR3 is 15 amino acids long. Germline V lookup: CDR1 SGHTA, CDR2 FQGNSA. Trimming stripped 1 base from V and 7 bases from J, with 14 bases between. CDR3 DNA sequence: TGTGCCAGCAGCTTAGGAAGGGGCAGGGCGAATGAGCAGTTCTTC. The encoded protein is CASSLGRGRANEQFF.

The chain combines TRBV28 with TRBJ2-5; D is perhaps TRBD1 (6 bases). This CDR3 has 15 amino acids. Looked up from germline, CDR1 is MDHEN and CDR2 is SYDVKM. Deletions cut 5 bases from V and 2 bases from J, with 15 bases between. The CDR3 spells CASSLGQRRQETQYF. The CDR3 DNA follows: TGTGCCAGCAGTCTAGGACAGCGCCGACAAGAGACCCAGTACTTC.

The CDR3 loop reads CASNRGGQETQYF. DNA for the CDR3: TGCGCCAGCAATCGGGGGGGTCAAGAGACCCAGTACTTC. The chain joins TRBV5-1 to TRBJ2-5; 8 nucleotides align to TRBD2. The CDR3 contains 13 residues. Germline-derived CDR1 and CDR2 are SGHRS and YFSETQ. V lost 6 bases to trimming and J lost 2 bases; unmatched junction nucleotides: 3.

This chain connects TRBV7-2 to TRBJ2-7, with 10 bases that match TRBD2. The ends lost 5 bases at V and 2 bases at J; junction bases unmatched: 12. Germline-derived CDR1 and CDR2 are SGHTA and FQGNSA. This CDR3 region has 17 residues. CDR3 nucleotide sequence: TGTGCCAGCAGCGCGGGACTAGCGCGGAGAGACCCCTACGAGCAGTACTTC. Its translation: CASSAGLARRDPYEQYF.

The gene calls are TRBV15 and TRBJ2-4; TRBD1 might be the D (6 bases). CDR1 is LNHNV, CDR2 YYDKDF, per germline (reference sequence). Trimming left V 0 bases short and J 5 bases short, with 14 bases between. This CDR3 is 16 amino acids long. This chain's CDR3 is CATSREGTGHQNIQYF. In DNA, the CDR3 is TGTGCCACCAGCAGAGAAGGAACGGGACACCAAAACATTCAGTACTTC. The full variable domain, with the rest looked up from reference TRBV15 and TRBJ2-4, is DAMVIQNPRYQVTQFGKPVTLSCSQTLNHNVMYWYQQKSSQAPKLLFHYYDKDFNNEADTPDNFQSRRPNTSFCFLDIRSPGLGDTAMYLCATSREGTGHQNIQYFGAGTRLSVL.

The rearrangement links TRBV5-1 to TRBJ2-1; 9 bases line up with TRBD1. The CDR3 consists of 16 residues. The V segment lost 0 bases and the J segment 2 bases; nucleotides outside the gene matches: 3. Germline V lookup: CDR1 SGHRS, CDR2 YFSETQ. CDR3 region: CASSLVRTGAYNEQFF. The CDR3, as DNA: TGCGCCAGCAGCTTGGTCCGGACAGGGGCCTACAATGAGCAGTTCTTC.

This chain links TRBV27 with TRBJ2-3; 8 bases line up with TRBD2. Unmatched junction bases numbered 8, after V lost 9 bases and J lost 0 bases. Germline V gene lookup returns CDR1 MNHEY and CDR2 SMNVEV (reference sequence). This CDR3 is 15 amino acids long. CDR3 sequence reads: CASQRAGGSTDTQYF. CDR3 bases: TGTGCCAGTCAAAGGGCGGGGGGCAGCACAGATACGCAGTATTTT.

The chain recombines TRBV5-1 with TRBJ1-1; maybe TRBD1 (5 bases). The germline CDR1 and CDR2 sequences are SGHRS and YFSETQ. The CDR3 consists of 13 residues. Trimming took off 3 bases at V and 1 base at J, with 7 bases between the two ends. CDR3 protein: CASSWDSNTEAFF. The CDR3 coding sequence is TGCGCCAGCAGCTGGGACTCGAACACTGAAGCTTTCTTT. Using reference TRBV5-1 and TRBJ1-1 for the parts outside the CDR3, the full variable domain is KAGVTQTPRYLIKTRGQQVTLSCSPISGHRSVSWYQQTPGQGLQFLFEYFSETQRNKGNFPGRFSGRQFSNSRSEMNVSTLELGDSALYLCASSWDSNTEAFFGQGTRLTVV.

V usage is TRBV20-1 and J usage is TRBJ1-1; no reliable D call. Trimming stripped 3 bases from V and 0 bases from J, with 8 bases between. CDR1 and CDR2 (germline): DFQATT, SNEGSKA (reference sequence). The CDR3 covers 13 residues. The CDR3 loop is CSASGRMNTEAFF. In DNA form, the CDR3 reads TGCAGTGCTAGTGGCAGAATGAACACTGAAGCTTTCTTT.

V usage is TRBV28 and J usage is TRBJ2-2, with 8 bases aligning to TRBD2. CDR3 length: 16 amino acids. In germline, CDR1 is MDHEN, CDR2 SYDVKM. V trimming: 4 bases; J trimming: 4 bases; junction bases outside the gene matches: 8. The CDR3 nucleotides are TGTGCCAGCAGTTCCCCCGGGAGGGATAGCACCGGGGAGCTGTTTTTT. Translation: CASSSPGRDSTGELFF.

The chain carries TRBV25-1 and TRBJ1-1; no clear D gene. V shed 8 bases and J shed 1 base, with 5 bases lying between them. Germline loops: CDR1 MGHDK, CDR2 SYGVNS. This CDR3 region has 11 residues. The DNA of the CDR3 is TGTGCCAGCCGAGGGAACACTGAAGCTTTCTTT. Protein: CASRGNTEAFF.

In this sample, this clone turned up once. The chain uses TRBV28 and TRBJ1-5; D is unclear. This CDR3 spans 16 amino acids. Germline CDR1 reads MDHEN; CDR2 reads SYDVKM. V was clipped by 5 bases and J by 5 bases, with 19 bases between them. The CDR3 region is CASSPAEAAGDQPQHF. The CDR3 region has the DNA TGTGCCAGCAGTCCCGCCGAGGCCGCGGGAGATCAGCCCCAGCATTTT.

The V gene is TRBV4-2, the J gene TRBJ2-3, with 9 bases lining up with TRBD2. The germline CDR1 and CDR2 sequences are LGHNA and YNFKEQ. V lost 0 bases, J lost 0 bases, and 16 bases stayed unmatched. This CDR3 comprises 21 residues. The CDR3 coding sequence is TGTGCCAGCAGCCAAGATTGGTGGGTAGCGGGGGATTTTTCTAGCACAGATACGCAGTATTTT. This gives the protein CASSQDWWVAGDFSSTDTQYF.

J is TRBJ1-2 and V is TRBV6-5; 7 nucleotides agree with TRBD1. Germline V lookup: CDR1 MNHEY, CDR2 SVGAGI. The CDR3 spans 15 residues. J gave up 4 bases and V 0 bases, and 5 bases lay outside the gene matches. The chain's CDR3 is CASSYSETGFYGYTF. CDR3 coding DNA: TGTGCCAGCAGTTACTCGGAGACAGGGTTCTATGGCTACACCTTC.

The CDR3 region has the DNA TGTGCCAGCAGCCTTGACAGGGGACGTGAGCAGTACTTC. Its protein is CASSLDRGREQYF. The chain uses TRBV7-2 and TRBJ2-7; 8 nucleotides agree with TRBD1. CDR1 is SGHTA and CDR2 is FQGNSA in the germline V gene. This CDR3 contains 13 residues. After removal of 5 bases from V and 7 bases from J, the junction contained 7 bases not matched to a gene.

The CDR3 reads CASSPGLEETQYF. The CDR3, as DNA: TGTGCCAGCAGTCCGGGACTAGAAGAGACCCAGTACTTC. The chain has TRBV2 and TRBJ2-5, with TRBD2 matching over 8 bases. In germline, CDR1 is SNHLY, CDR2 FYNNEI. The CDR3 consists of 13 residues. Germline trimming cut 5 bases from V and 3 bases from J; bases unmatched to any gene: 2.